These 29 T cell receptor beta chains were all obtained from the same sample, sequenced in a study of blood T cell repertoires in COVID-19. Method: immunoSEQ multiplex PCR; TCRdb's copy keeps in-frame clones and lacks some. The sample records around 250,000 clones, around 88% being singletons. Material: peripheral blood. The receptors were sampled from a man in his forties with active or convalescent COVID-19.

The chain recombines TRBV9 with TRBJ2-3; tentative D call: TRBD1 (6 bases). The CDR3 spans 16 residues. CDR1 SGDLS and CDR2 YYNGEE come from the germline V gene. Deletions cut 5 bases from V and 2 bases from J, with 18 bases between. CDR3 sequence (DNA): TGTGCCAGCAGTCGTGACAGGAGACTGTACACAGATACGCAGTATTTT. It specifies CASSRDRRLYTDTQYF.

The V call is TRBV28, the J call TRBJ2-5; 8 bases are shared with TRBD1. J was trimmed by 5 bases and V by 10 bases; bases with no gene match: 12. This CDR3 has 14 residues. CDR1 is MDHEN and CDR2 is SYDVKM in the germline V gene. The CDR3 is CAISGAGGKETQYF. CDR3 sequence (DNA): TGTGCCATCTCGGGGGCAGGGGGCAAGGAGACCCAGTACTTC.

The chain links TRBV6-4 to TRBJ2-7, with D tentatively TRBD2 (6 bases). This CDR3 has 12 amino acids. Trimming took off 3 bases at V and 7 bases at J, with 10 bases between the two ends. The V gene's germline CDR1 is MRHNA and CDR2 SNTAGT. The DNA for the CDR3 is TGTGCCAGCAGTGATTCTCGGGGGGAGCAGTACTTC. Translating gives CASSDSRGEQYF.

The gene calls are TRBV28 and TRBJ1-2; a weak D match, TRBD1 (5 bases). Trimming took 10 bases from V and 4 from J, leaving 16 bases between them. The CDR3 is made up of 13 amino acids. Germline V CDR1 and CDR2: MDHEN, SYDVKM. CDR3 region: CATVVVGGYGYTF. CDR3 DNA: TGTGCCACCGTCGTCGTCGGGGGCTATGGCTACACCTTC.

This clone showed up many times. The rearrangement joins TRBV11-2 to TRBJ2-7; D possibly corresponds to TRBD1 (6 bases). The V gene lost 3 bases and the J gene lost 1 base, with 10 bases spanning the gap. From germline, CDR1 is SGHAT and CDR2 FQNNGV. The CDR3 loop spans 14 amino acids. CDR3: CASSFGTNSYEQYF. The CDR3 nucleotides are TGTGCCAGCAGCTTCGGGACAAATTCCTACGAGCAGTACTTC.

The V and J genes are TRBV29-1 and TRBJ2-7; possible D gene TRBD2, 5 bases. Per germline, CDR1 SQVTM and CDR2 ANQGSEA. This CDR3 spans 12 amino acids. V lost 4 bases, J lost 3 bases, and 10 bases lay in between. CDR3 in amino acids: CSVGEGGYEQYF. CDR3 bases: TGCAGCGTTGGGGAAGGAGGCTACGAGCAGTACTTC.

V usage is TRBV10-3 and J usage is TRBJ2-7; 9 nucleotides match TRBD1. The CDR3 is 14 residues long. The V gene's germline CDR1 is ENHRY and CDR2 SYGVKD. Trimming took 5 bases from V and 3 from J; bases not matched to a gene: 5. The CDR3 DNA reads as TGTGCCATCAGTAGACAGGGGGATAGCTACGAGCAGTACTTC. As protein: CAISRQGDSYEQYF.

V gene TRBV27 combines with J gene TRBJ1-4, with 7 positions matching TRBD1. Per germline, CDR1 MNHEY and CDR2 SMNVEV (reference sequence). The V and J ends lost 6 bases and 7 bases, in that order; junction bases with no gene match: 8. This CDR3 contains 14 residues. The CDR3 loop reads CASSRTGWGEKLFF. CDR3 in DNA: TGTGCCAGCAGCCGGACAGGTTGGGGTGAAAAACTGTTTTTT. The full variable domain, rest sourced from reference TRBV27 and TRBJ1-4, is EAQVTQNPRYLITVTGKKLTVTCSQNMNHEYMSWYRQDPGLGLRQIYYSMNVEVTDKGDVPEGYKVSRKEKRNFPLILESPSPNQTSLYFCASSRTGWGEKLFFGSGTQLSVL.

The chain joins TRBV9 to TRBJ1-1, with D perhaps TRBD1 (5 bases). The V end was cut by 4 bases, the J end by 4 bases, with 17 bases between. Germline CDR1 reads SGDLS; CDR2 reads YYNGEE. The CDR3 contains 15 residues. The CDR3 DNA sequence: TGTGCCAGCAGCCTAACCTGGGGGGGGAGCACTGAAGCTTTCTTT. Its translation: CASSLTWGGSTEAFF.

CDR3 loop: CAIRAGTSCNEQYF. CDR3 nucleotides: TGCGCCATCCGAGCCGGGACTAGCTGTAACGAGCAGTACTTC. The chain carries TRBV23-1 and TRBJ2-7; 9 bases map to TRBD2. TRBV23-1 is labeled an ORF, and its function is uncertain. V shed 10 bases, J shed 5 bases, and the junction held 12 bases outside the gene matches. This CDR3 comprises 14 residues.

The J gene is TRBJ2-7, the V gene TRBV12-3 or TRBV12-4; tentatively, D is TRBD2 (5 bases). Between the trimmed V and J ends, which lost 6 bases and 2 bases, there was a span of 11 bases. The CDR3 is 13 amino acids. CDR3 region: CASSRGGAYEQYF. CDR3 in DNA: TGTGCCAGCAGCCGTGGAGGAGCCTACGAGCAGTACTTC.

V gene TRBV4-1 combines with J gene TRBJ2-7; TRBD2 agrees at 7 bases. Germline V gives CDR1 MGHRA, CDR2 YSYEKL. The CDR3 runs to 15 residues. After removal of 4 bases from V and 0 bases from J, the junction contained 6 bases not matched to a gene. The CDR3 DNA is TGCGCCAGCAGCCCGGAGCGGGGCCCCTCCTACGAGCAGTACTTC. Protein: CASSPERGPSYEQYF.

V is TRBV24-1 and J is TRBJ2-7, with 9 bases fitting TRBD1. Trimming cost V 5 bases and J 1 base; bases outside gene matches: 8. Germline loops: CDR1 KGHDR, CDR2 SFDVKD. This CDR3 comprises 16 residues. The CDR3 DNA reads TGTGCCACCAGTGCCCCCCCAGGGACAGGGTCCTACGAGCAGTACTTC. It specifies CATSAPPGTGSYEQYF.

The V call is TRBV5-1, the J call TRBJ2-7; 9 bases map to TRBD1. The J segment lost 5 bases and the V segment lost 0 bases, leaving 6 bases of the junction unmatched. CDR3 length equals 15 residues. Looked up from germline, CDR1 is SGHRS and CDR2 is YFSETQ. The CDR3 loop is CASSLGGQGGNEQYF. The CDR3 nucleotides read TGCGCCAGCAGCTTGGGGGGACAGGGAGGAAACGAGCAGTACTTC.

The chain uses TRBV4-1 and TRBJ1-5; TRBD1 matches 8 bases. CDR3 length: 15 amino acids. After removal of 4 bases from V and 6 bases from J, the junction contained 8 bases not matched to a gene. Germline CDR1 is MGHRA and CDR2 is YSYEKL. CDR3 nucleotide sequence: TGCGCCAGCAGCCCGGGACAGGCCGCGAGTCAGCCCCAGCATTTT. This codes for CASSPGQAASQPQHF.

J is TRBJ1-1 and V is TRBV11-3, with 7 bases fitting TRBD1. In germline, CDR1 is SGHNT, CDR2 YENEEA. This CDR3 has 14 residues. J was trimmed by 4 bases and V by 5 bases; bases with no gene match: 7. The CDR3 loop reads CASSTPGQLTEAFF. As DNA, the CDR3 is TGTGCCAGCAGCACCCCGGGACAGCTCACTGAAGCTTTCTTT.

The chain carries TRBV10-3 and TRBJ2-7, with a possible D match to TRBD1 (7 bases). V lost 10 bases and J 5 bases, leaving 15 bases between the germline ends. The CDR3 consists of 12 residues. The V gene's germline CDR1 is ENHRY and CDR2 SYGVKD. CDR3 loop: CATLDREDEQYF. The CDR3 region has the DNA TGTGCCACATTAGACAGGGAGGACGAGCAGTACTTC.

The chain combines TRBV28 with TRBJ2-7; TRBD1 matches 10 bases. After removal of 4 bases from V and 6 bases from J, the junction contained 6 bases not matched to a gene. The CDR3 runs to 14 residues. Germline V CDR1 and CDR2: MDHEN, SYDVKM. CDR3 loop: CASSYGTGDREQYF. The CDR3 nucleotides read TGTGCCAGCAGTTATGGGACAGGGGATCGCGAGCAGTACTTC.

The chain combines TRBV15 with TRBJ1-6, with a tentative D call TRBD1 (6 bases). Germline V CDR1 and CDR2: LNHNV, YYDKDF (reference sequence). This CDR3 spans 14 amino acids. Trimming stripped 1 base from V and 7 bases from J, with 8 bases between. The CDR3 bases are TGTGCCACCAGCAGAGGGGGGACAAATTCACCCCTCCACTTT. This gives the protein CATSRGGTNSPLHF.

V usage is TRBV11-1 and J usage is TRBJ2-5; TRBD1 matches 8 bases. The CDR3 loop spans 16 amino acids. Trimming at V came to 4 bases and at J to 3 bases, leaving 10 bases not matched to a gene. Germline values: CDR1 SGHAT, CDR2 FQDESV (reference sequence). As DNA, the CDR3 is TGTGCCAGCAGCTACACAGGGGGTTGGGCGAAAGAGACCCAGTACTTC. This codes for CASSYTGGWAKETQYF.

The V gene is TRBV15, the J gene TRBJ1-2, with a weak D call TRBD1 (5 bases). V was clipped by 5 bases and J by 3 bases, with 10 bases between them. Germline V gene data show CDR1 as LNHNV and CDR2 as YYDKDF (reference sequence). CDR3 length equals 13 residues. CDR3 coding DNA: TGTGCCACCAGCTTAGCGGGGGACTATGGCTACACCTTC. Protein product: CATSLAGDYGYTF.

This chain links TRBV10-1 with TRBJ2-2, with D possibly being TRBD2 (6 bases). Germline V gives CDR1 WNHNN, CDR2 SYGVQD (reference sequence). Trimming stripped 7 bases from V and 4 bases from J, with 22 bases between. This CDR3 region has 17 residues. CDR3 loop: CASKVRREVGSTGELFF. The CDR3 DNA reads as TGCGCCAGCAAAGTGAGGAGGGAGGTGGGGAGCACCGGGGAGCTGTTTTTT.

This clone occurred once. The chain is built from TRBV6-9 and TRBJ1-5; tentatively, D is TRBD1 (6 bases). Germline assignment: CDR1 MNHGY and CDR2 SVAAGI. This CDR3 has 15 residues. The V end was cut by 10 bases, the J end by 0 bases, with 16 bases between. Here the CDR3 reads CATPRRTDSNQPQHF. The CDR3 DNA reads TGTGCCACCCCCCGACGGACAGATAGCAATCAGCCCCAGCATTTT.

CDR3 sequence: CASSSQGIGSPLHF. For the CDR3, the DNA is TGTGCCAGCAGCTCACAGGGAATAGGTTCACCCCTCCACTTT. The chain recombines TRBV7-8 with TRBJ1-6; weak D call: TRBD1 (6 bases). V dropped 4 bases and J dropped 9 bases, with 13 bases sitting between them. This CDR3 has 14 amino acids. Germline lookup yields CDR1 SGHVS and CDR2 FQNEAQ.

The chain is built from TRBV3-1 (or the pseudogene TRBV3-2) and TRBJ2-2, with D maybe TRBD2 (5 bases). Trimming removed 2 bases from V and 7 bases from J, with 8 bases in between. CDR1 and CDR2 (germline): LGHDT, YNNKEL (reference sequence). The CDR3 totals 13 residues. CDR3 loop: CASSQRDGGELFF. The CDR3 nucleotides read TGTGCCAGCAGCCAACGGGATGGCGGGGAGCTGTTTTTT.

The V gene is TRBV13, the J gene TRBJ1-2; 8 bases align to TRBD1. Looked up from germline, CDR1 is PRHDT and CDR2 is FYEKMQ (reference sequence). CDR3 size: 14 residues. Trimming removed 5 bases from V and 6 bases from J; junction bases left unmatched: 8. The CDR3 spells CASSDPGQGNGYTF. CDR3 coding DNA: TGTGCCAGCAGCGATCCCGGACAGGGAAATGGCTACACCTTC.

This clone occurred once. This rearrangement joins TRBV30 to TRBJ1-4; D is uncertain. This CDR3 comprises 14 residues. V was trimmed by 3 bases and J by 2 bases, leaving 10 bases between them. CDR1 is GTSNPN, CDR2 SVGIG, per germline (reference sequence). As DNA, the CDR3 is TGTGCCTGGAGCTCCCAGGATACTAATGAAAAACTGTTTTTT. Translated, it gives CAWSSQDTNEKLFF. Full variable domain (rest looked up from reference TRBV30 and TRBJ1-4): SQTIHQWPATLVQPVGSPLSLECTVEGTSNPNLYWYRQAAGRGLQLLFYSVGIGQISSEVPQNLSASRPQDRQFILSSKKLLLSDSGFYLCAWSSQDTNEKLFFGSGTQLSVL.

This chain uses TRBV7-9 with TRBJ2-1, with TRBD1 matching over 8 bases. Germline CDR1 SEHNR, CDR2 FQNEAQ (reference sequence). The CDR3 is 15 residues long. The V gene end was trimmed by 5 bases and the J gene end by 5 bases; junction bases not matched to a gene: 8. The CDR3 here is CASSTRTGSNNEQFF. In nucleotides, the CDR3 is TGTGCCAGCAGCACCCGGACAGGGTCCAACAATGAGCAGTTCTTC.

The CDR3 coding sequence is TGTGCCAGCAGTGACTCGATCAGCGGGGGGAATGAGCAGTTCTTC. It is translated as CASSDSISGGNEQFF. The V gene is TRBV6-4, the J gene TRBJ2-1; 9 bases align to TRBD2. This CDR3 contains 15 residues. CDR1 MRHNA and CDR2 SNTAGT come from the germline V gene. The V gene end was trimmed by 0 bases and the J gene end by 7 bases; junction bases not matched to a gene: 4.